This TCR beta chain was sequenced during a study of regulatory T cells in long-lasting Graves disease. Looking at the study overall: Over 5 years on antithyroid drugs plus positive TSH receptor antibodies marked Graves' disease as persistent. Study results and limitations: Persistent disease preferred TRBV28, TRBJ1-2 and TRBJ2-5.

Time point specified: persistent/refractory GD, antithyroid drugs over 5 years with positive TRAb. Researchers made the TCR library from RNA that was extracted from PBMCs. Graves' disease diagnoses used American Thyroid Association guidelines. Patients came from an endocrinology department in Xi'an, China. Library construction for TCR beta used iRepertoire HTBI primers and Arm-PCR of CDR3 regions. TCRdb ran MiXCR on the multiplex PCR reads and lists one entry per CDR3 protein. The top ten clones hold 7.1% of a sample with 400,000 to 600,000 distinct CDR3 sequences, 20% to 25% of them seen once. Germline-derived CDR1 and CDR2 are MDHEN and SYDVKM. The CDR3 extends over 16 amino acids. V shed 5 bases and J 2 bases; nucleotides not matched to a gene: 7. This clonotype was counted between two and nine times. No antigen is known for it.

The J gene is TRBJ2-5, the V gene TRBV28, with TRBD2 identical over 11 bases. This TCR was recovered from a female donor with Graves disease. Material: peripheral blood mononuclear cells (PBMCs), obtained when the disease was refractory, from a patient treated with antithyroid drugs. DNA of the CDR3: TGTGCCAGCAGTCGAGGGACTAGCGGCCGACAAGAGACCCAGTACTTC. It is translated as CASSRGTSGRQETQYF.